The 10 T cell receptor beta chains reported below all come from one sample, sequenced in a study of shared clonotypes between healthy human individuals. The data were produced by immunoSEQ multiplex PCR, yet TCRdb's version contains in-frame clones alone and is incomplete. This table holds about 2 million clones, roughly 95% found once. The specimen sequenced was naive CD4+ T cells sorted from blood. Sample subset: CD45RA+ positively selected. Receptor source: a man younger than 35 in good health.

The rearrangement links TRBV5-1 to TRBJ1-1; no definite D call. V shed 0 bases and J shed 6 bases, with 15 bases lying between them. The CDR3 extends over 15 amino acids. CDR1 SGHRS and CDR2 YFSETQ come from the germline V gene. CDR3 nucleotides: TGCGCCAGCAGCTTGGAAGGGTCCGGACCCGCTGAAGCTTTCTTT. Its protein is CASSLEGSGPAEAFF.

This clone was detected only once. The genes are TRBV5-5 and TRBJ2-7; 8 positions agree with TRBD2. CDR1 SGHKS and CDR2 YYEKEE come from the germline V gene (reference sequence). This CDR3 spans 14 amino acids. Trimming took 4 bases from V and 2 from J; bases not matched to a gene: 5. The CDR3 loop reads CASSPGLVTYEQYF. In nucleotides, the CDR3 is TGTGCCAGCAGCCCGGGACTAGTCACCTACGAGCAGTACTTC. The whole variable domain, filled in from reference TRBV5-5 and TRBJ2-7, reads DAGVTQSPTHLIKTRGQQVTLRCSPISGHKSVSWYQQVLGQGPQFIFQYYEKEERGRGNFPDRFSARQFPNYSSELNVNALLLGDSALYLCASSPGLVTYEQYFGPGTRLTVT.

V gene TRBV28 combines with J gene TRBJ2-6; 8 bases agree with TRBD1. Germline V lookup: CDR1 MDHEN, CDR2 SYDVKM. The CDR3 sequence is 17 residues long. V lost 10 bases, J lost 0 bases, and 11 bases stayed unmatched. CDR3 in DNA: TGTGCCATCAATCGGGACAGGCGGATCTCTGGGGCCAACGTCCTGACTTTC. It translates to CAINRDRRISGANVLTF.

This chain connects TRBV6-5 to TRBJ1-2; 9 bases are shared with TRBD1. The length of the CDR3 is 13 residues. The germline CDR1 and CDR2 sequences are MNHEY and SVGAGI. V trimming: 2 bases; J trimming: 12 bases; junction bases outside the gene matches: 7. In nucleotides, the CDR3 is TGTGCCAGCAGTTACGCCCAGGGACAGGGAAACACCTTC. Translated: CASSYAQGQGNTF.

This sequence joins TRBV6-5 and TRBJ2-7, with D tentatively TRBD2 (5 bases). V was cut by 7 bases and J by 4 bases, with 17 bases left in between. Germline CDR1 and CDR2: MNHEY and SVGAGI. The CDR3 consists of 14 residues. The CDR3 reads CASIPAGIGYEQYF. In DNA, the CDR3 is TGTGCCAGCATCCCCGCCGGGATAGGGTACGAGCAGTACTTC.

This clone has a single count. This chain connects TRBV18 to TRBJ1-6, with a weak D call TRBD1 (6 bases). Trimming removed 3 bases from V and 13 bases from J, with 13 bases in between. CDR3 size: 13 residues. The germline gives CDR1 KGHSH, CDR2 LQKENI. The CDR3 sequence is CASSPSGQGPLHF. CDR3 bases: TGTGCCAGCTCACCTTCCGGGCAGGGGCCCCTCCACTTT.

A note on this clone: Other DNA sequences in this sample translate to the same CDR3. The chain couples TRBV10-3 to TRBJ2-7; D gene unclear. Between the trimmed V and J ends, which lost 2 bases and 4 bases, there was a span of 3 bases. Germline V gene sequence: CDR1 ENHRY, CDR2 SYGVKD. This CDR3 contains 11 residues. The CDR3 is CAISERYEQYF. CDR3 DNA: TGTGCCATCAGTGAGAGATACGAGCAGTACTTC.

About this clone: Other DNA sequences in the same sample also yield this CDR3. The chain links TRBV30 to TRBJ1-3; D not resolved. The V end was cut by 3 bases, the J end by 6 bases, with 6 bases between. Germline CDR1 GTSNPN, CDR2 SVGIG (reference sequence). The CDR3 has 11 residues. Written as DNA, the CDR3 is TGTGCCTGGAGCGAAGAAAACACCATATATTTT. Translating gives CAWSEENTIYF.

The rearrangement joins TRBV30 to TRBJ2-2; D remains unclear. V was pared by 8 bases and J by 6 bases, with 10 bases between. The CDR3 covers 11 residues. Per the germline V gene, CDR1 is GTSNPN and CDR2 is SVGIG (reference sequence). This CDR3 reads CAHSESGELFF. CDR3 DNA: TGTGCCCACTCCGAGTCCGGGGAGCTGTTTTTT.

CDR3 loop: CASSPGSPGNTIYF. In DNA form, the CDR3 reads TGTGCCAGCTCACCCGGCAGTCCTGGAAACACCATATATTTT. This chain joins TRBV18 and TRBJ1-3, with D hard to call. This CDR3 spans 14 amino acids. Trimming stripped 3 bases from V and 2 bases from J, with 8 bases between. Germline loops: CDR1 KGHSH, CDR2 LQKENI.